Described below is a single T cell receptor beta chain sequence and its context. Its antigen is as yet unknown. The data stem from a study of blood T cells in healthy people across ages. A second PCR of about 7 to 11 cycles used a sample-barcoded 5' primer and a J-beta primer mix. A single record per CDR3 protein comes from TCRdb applying MiXCR to the 5' RACE reads. The sample has around 700,000 distinct CDR3 sequences; approximately 25% are singletons. Donors were healthy Caucasian individuals from Russia aged roughly 6 to 90. Broader study findings: As age increased, TCR beta diversity per million T cells fell in a roughly linear fashion. The unknown donor CMV status may have confounded expanded clonotype changes.

The CDR3 consists of 15 residues. Losses at the gene ends were 4 bases for V and 2 bases for J; bases not matched to a gene: 5. Germline V gives CDR1 SGHKS, CDR2 YYEKEE (reference sequence). Another study also made use of these data, one on T cells of mothers and their children. That work contributes: The study found thymic selection shapes TCR recombination output similarly in related and unrelated pairs.

The specimen was blood. The chain has TRBV5-5 and TRBJ2-1; TRBD2 agrees at 8 bases. The clonotype comes from a boy aged 10-17 years in good health. CDR3 coding DNA: TGTGCCAGCAGCCCTGTTAGCGGGACCTACAATGAGCAGTTCTTC. Encoded protein: CASSPVSGTYNEQFF.